One sample yielded the 20 T cell receptor beta chains listed below, sequenced in a study of OX40 agonist ivuxolimab in advanced cancers. The assay was immunoSEQ multiplex PCR, and TCRdb's table has in-frame clones only and misses some. The sample holds tens of thousands of clones; about 81% are singletons and the top ten take 0.95% to 1.1%. Sequencing used CD4+ or CD8+ T cells sorted from blood, obtained in a trial of the OX40 agonist ivuxolimab. The receptors here all came from an adult with an advanced solid tumor such as melanoma, head and neck, liver or kidney cancer.

The rearrangement joins TRBV6-5 to TRBJ1-1, with 9 positions matching TRBD1. V dropped 6 bases and J dropped 11; count of bases not matched to a gene: 7. This CDR3 contains 12 residues. Germline values: CDR1 MNHEY, CDR2 SVGAGI. The CDR3 loop reads CASSRPGQGAFF. Here the CDR3 DNA reads TGTGCCAGCAGCCGACCGGGACAGGGTGCTTTCTTT.

J is TRBJ1-1 and V is TRBV6-5; D is uncertain. V lost 2 bases to trimming and J lost 1 base, with 8 bases between them. This CDR3 contains 14 residues. Germline V gene data show CDR1 as MNHEY and CDR2 as SVGAGI. DNA of the CDR3: TGTGCCAGCAGTTACGGCGGGCAGAACACTGAAGCTTTCTTT. Protein: CASSYGGQNTEAFF.

The chain is built from TRBV5-8 and TRBJ2-2; D possibly corresponds to TRBD1 (5 bases). V was cut by 1 base and J by 3 bases, with 10 bases left in between. CDR1 is SGHTS, CDR2 YDEGEE, per germline. There are 15 residues in the CDR3. The CDR3 is CASSLQQVDTGELFF. DNA of the CDR3: TGTGCCAGCAGCTTGCAACAGGTCGACACCGGGGAGCTGTTTTTT.

The V and J genes are TRBV18 and TRBJ1-1; D remains unclear. This CDR3 has 12 residues. V shed 4 bases and J shed 3 bases, with 6 bases lying between them. Germline CDR1 KGHSH, CDR2 LQKENI. The CDR3 region has the DNA TGTGCCAGCTCACTAGGGTACACTGAAGCTTTCTTT. It encodes CASSLGYTEAFF.

The chain combines TRBV6-1 with TRBJ1-3, with D tentatively TRBD1 (6 bases). The V gene lost 0 bases and the J gene lost 7 bases, with 13 bases spanning the gap. CDR3 length: 15 residues. Per germline, CDR1 MNHNS and CDR2 SASEGT. In nucleotides, the CDR3 is TGTGCCAGCAGTGAAGCGGGAGGGGGGGAGAACACCATATATTTT. It encodes CASSEAGGGENTIYF.

V and J are TRBV30 and TRBJ1-3, with 7 bases fitting TRBD1. The CDR3 is 15 amino acids. Germline lookup yields CDR1 GTSNPN and CDR2 SVGIG (reference sequence). The ends lost 0 bases at V and 1 base at J; junction bases unmatched: 3. The chain's CDR3 is CAWSVGGPSGNTIYF. CDR3 DNA sequence: TGTGCCTGGAGTGTAGGGGGCCCATCTGGAAACACCATATATTTT.

The rearrangement joins TRBV4-1 to TRBJ1-1; D remains unclear. The CDR3 is 15 amino acids. V was pared by 0 bases and J by 1 base, with 9 bases between. In germline, CDR1 is MGHRA, CDR2 YSYEKL. The CDR3 sequence: CASSQDRAKNTEAFF. The CDR3 DNA is TGCGCCAGCAGCCAAGATCGGGCAAAGAACACTGAAGCTTTCTTT.

This chain joins TRBV5-1 and TRBJ1-6; D call uncertain. Germline V gene sequence: CDR1 SGHRS, CDR2 YFSETQ. The V gene lost 0 bases and the J gene lost 10 bases, with 20 bases spanning the gap. CDR3 length equals 17 residues. CDR3 coding DNA: TGCGCCAGCAGCTTGGCCCGGGGAAGTGGGTTAGTCTCACCCCTCCACTTT. Protein sequence: CASSLARGSGLVSPLHF.

The V and J genes are TRBV6-1 and TRBJ2-3; 8 nucleotides line up with TRBD1. CDR1 is MNHNS, CDR2 SASEGT, per germline. V gave up 5 bases and J gave up 1 base; unmatched junction bases: 5. There are 15 residues in the CDR3. This CDR3 is CASSTSGQGTDTQYF. DNA for the CDR3: TGTGCCAGCAGTACATCGGGACAGGGCACAGATACGCAGTATTTT.

This sequence joins TRBV5-1 and TRBJ2-6; D gene uncertain. The CDR3 is 17 residues long. In germline, CDR1 is SGHRS, CDR2 YFSETQ. V lost 2 bases to trimming and J lost 0 bases, with 12 bases between them. The CDR3 spells CASSFLFRPSGANVLTF. The CDR3, as DNA: TGCGCCAGCAGCTTCTTGTTCCGACCCTCTGGGGCCAACGTCCTGACTTTC. The complete variable domain, with remaining parts taken from reference TRBV5-1 and TRBJ2-6, reads KAGVTQTPRYLIKTRGQQVTLSCSPISGHRSVSWYQQTPGQGLQFLFEYFSETQRNKGNFPGRFSGRQFSNSRSEMNVSTLELGDSALYLCASSFLFRPSGANVLTFGAGSRLTVL.

The J gene is TRBJ2-7, the V gene TRBV7-8, with D hard to call. The V gene's germline CDR1 is SGHVS and CDR2 FQNEAQ. This CDR3 has 14 residues. Trimming stripped 5 bases from V and 2 bases from J, with 13 bases between. The CDR3 DNA sequence: TGTGCCAGCAGCGAAGTAGGACGCACCTACGAGCAGTACTTC. It specifies CASSEVGRTYEQYF. The whole variable domain, remainder taken from reference TRBV7-8 and TRBJ2-7, is GAGVSQSPRYKVAKRGQDVALRCDPISGHVSLFWYQQALGQGPEFLTYFQNEAQLDKSGLPSDRFFAERPEGSVSTLKIQRTQQEDSAVYLCASSEVGRTYEQYFGPGTRLTVT.

The chain recombines TRBV5-6 with TRBJ1-2; D is unclear. Germline V CDR1 and CDR2: SGHDT, YYEEEE. The CDR3 spans 13 residues. Deletions cut 3 bases from V and 4 bases from J, with 10 bases between. In nucleotides, the CDR3 is TGTGCCAGCAGCTCGTGGCAGTCCTATGGCTACACCTTC. Its protein is CASSSWQSYGYTF.

The gene calls are TRBV4-1 and TRBJ2-7, with TRBD1 matching over 7 bases. This CDR3 region has 17 residues. The junction had 12 bases not matched to a gene; V was cut back by 1 base and J by 3 bases. CDR1 is MGHRA and CDR2 is YSYEKL in the germline V gene. The CDR3 DNA sequence: TGCGCCAGCAGCCAAGCCTCGGTAAGGACAGGCCACTACGAGCAGTACTTC. It yields the protein CASSQASVRTGHYEQYF.

A few counts support this clone. V and J are TRBV5-1 and TRBJ1-1, with D hard to call. Trimming removed 1 base from V and 3 bases from J, with 7 bases in between. The germline V gene encodes CDR1 SGHRS and CDR2 YFSETQ. The CDR3 consists of 13 residues. DNA of the CDR3: TGCGCCAGCAGCTTGCGCTTGCACACTGAAGCTTTCTTT. This encodes CASSLRLHTEAFF. The full variable domain, its missing parts supplied by reference TRBV5-1 and TRBJ1-1, is KAGVTQTPRYLIKTRGQQVTLSCSPISGHRSVSWYQQTPGQGLQFLFEYFSETQRNKGNFPGRFSGRQFSNSRSEMNVSTLELGDSALYLCASSLRLHTEAFFGQGTRLTVV.

The chain couples TRBV30 to TRBJ1-2; a possible D gene is TRBD1 (5 bases). Trimming pared 5 bases from V and 1 base from J, leaving 5 bases between. Looked up from germline, CDR1 is GTSNPN and CDR2 is SVGIG (reference sequence). The CDR3 is made up of 11 amino acids. For the CDR3, the DNA is TGTGCCTGGGACAGTAACTATGGCTACACCTTC. Protein product: CAWDSNYGYTF.

The CDR3 region has the DNA TGTGCCAGCAGTGAGATCGATTTAGATGAGCAGTTCTTC. This gives the protein CASSEIDLDEQFF. The rearrangement joins TRBV6-1 to TRBJ2-1; D ambiguous. Germline CDR1 is MNHNS and CDR2 is SASEGT. Trimming removed 3 bases from V and 8 bases from J, with 11 bases in between. The CDR3 consists of 13 residues.

The genes are TRBV5-5 and TRBJ2-3; a weak D match, TRBD2 (7 bases). Germline loops: CDR1 SGHKS, CDR2 YYEKEE (reference sequence). The CDR3 totals 15 residues. The V gene lost 1 base and the J gene lost 3 bases, with 12 bases spanning the gap. Here the CDR3 DNA reads TGTGCCAGCAGCTTGAGGGGGAGGGGAACAGATACGCAGTATTTT. Translated, it gives CASSLRGRGTDTQYF.

The rearrangement joins TRBV10-2 to TRBJ2-1, with 9 bases identical to TRBD2. Germline values: CDR1 WSHSY, CDR2 SAAADI. The CDR3 has 15 amino acids. J lost 2 bases, V lost 4 bases, and 3 bases had no gene match. The CDR3 DNA follows: TGCGCCAGCAGTGCAGCGGGGGGCCCCTACAATGAGCAGTTCTTC. Protein: CASSAAGGPYNEQFF.

The chain has TRBV5-1 and TRBJ1-2; possibly TRBD1 for D (5 bases). Trimming took off 4 bases at V and 3 bases at J, with 16 bases between the two ends. The CDR3 loop spans 15 amino acids. Germline V gene sequence: CDR1 SGHRS, CDR2 YFSETQ. The CDR3 DNA reads TGCGCCAGCAGCCTCCAGACAGAAAGAGACTATGGCTACACCTTC. The encoded protein is CASSLQTERDYGYTF.

V is TRBV2 and J is TRBJ1-4; TRBD1 aligns across 12 bases. J gave up 8 bases and V 5 bases, and 3 bases lay outside the gene matches. The V gene's germline CDR1 is SNHLY and CDR2 FYNNEI. The CDR3 sequence is 14 residues long. The CDR3 DNA is TGTGCCAGCAGTCGGGACAGGGGGCGCGAAAAACTGTTTTTT. As protein: CASSRDRGREKLFF.